The T cell receptor (beta chain) described here comes from a study of CD8+CD57+ T cells in acquired aplastic anemia. Background on the study: Sorted CD4+ plus CD8+ cells gave DNA averaging about 3 ug.

Template material for TCR beta VDJ and CDR3 profiling consisted of genomic DNA. In TCRdb, the reads were re-called with MiXCR into one record per CDR3 protein. The sample lists around 250,000 distinct CDR3 sequences; approximately 86% were seen once. The J segment lost 14 bases and the V segment lost 1 base, leaving 5 bases of the junction unmatched. CDR3 length: 13 amino acids. Patients who underwent sequencing had shown CD8+CD57+ cell expansion by flow cytometry. This TCR was recovered from a human donor with aplastic anemia. The chain couples TRBV12-3 or TRBV12-4 to TRBJ1-6; TRBD1 agrees at 7 bases. The sample was sorted CD4+, CD8+, or CD8+CD57+ T cells (not recorded which) from PBMCs. The CDR3 DNA is TGTGCCAGCAGTTTAGGGGACGACAGGGCCCTCCACTTT. Amino acid sequence: CASSLGDDRALHF.